Shown below are 5 T cell receptor beta chains from a single sample sequenced in a study of T cell repertoires in cytomegalovirus infection. TCRdb re-analysed the reads in MiXCR, keeping a single row per CDR3 protein. The sample records some 450,000 distinct CDR3 sequences, around 32% being singletons. Sequenced input: PBMCs. The receptors were sampled from a human donor in good health (CMV status not recorded). Some clones in this sample may be carry-over from other donors' samples.

The gene calls are TRBV7-6 and TRBJ2-1; TRBD2 agrees at 8 bases. Germline V CDR1 and CDR2: SGHVS, FNYEAQ. The CDR3 consists of 15 residues. Germline trimming cut 1 base from V and 3 bases from J; bases unmatched to any gene: 2. The CDR3 sequence: CASSLETSGYNEQFF. The CDR3, as DNA: TGTGCCAGCAGCTTAGAAACTAGCGGCTACAATGAGCAGTTCTTC. Drawing the rest from reference TRBV7-6 and TRBJ2-1, the complete variable domain is GAGVSQSPRYKVTKRGQDVALRCDPISGHVSLYWYRQALGQGPEFLTYFNYEAQQDKSGLPNDRFSAERPEGSISTLTIQRTEQRDSAMYRCASSLETSGYNEQFFGPGTRLTVL.

The sample holds many counts of this clonotype. The chain joins TRBV7-8 to TRBJ1-6; D is unresolved. V was trimmed by 2 bases and J by 7 bases, leaving 6 bases between them. CDR3 length: 13 amino acids. Germline V lookup: CDR1 SGHVS, CDR2 FQNEAQ. This CDR3 is CASSLKVNSPLHF. CDR3 bases: TGTGCCAGCAGCTTAAAGGTGAATTCACCCCTCCACTTT.

In this sample, this clonotype turned up a few times. The V gene is TRBV12-3 or TRBV12-4, the J gene TRBJ2-7; D is unresolved. Trimming removed 6 bases from V and 2 bases from J, with 14 bases in between. The CDR3 contains 14 residues. The CDR3 here is CASRFSGAAYEQYF. CDR3 DNA sequence: TGTGCCAGCAGATTTAGTGGAGCTGCCTACGAGCAGTACTTC.

The rearrangement joins TRBV6-2 or TRBV6-3 to TRBJ2-3; D is perhaps TRBD2 (5 bases). This CDR3 spans 17 amino acids. Between the trimmed V and J ends, which lost 1 base and 2 bases, there was a span of 16 bases. The germline gives CDR1 MNHEY, CDR2 SVGEGT. This CDR3 reads CASSYFRDPHPTDTQYF. The CDR3 DNA reads as TGTGCCAGCAGTTACTTCCGGGATCCCCACCCCACAGATACGCAGTATTTT.

The chain uses TRBV7-9 and TRBJ2-1; perhaps TRBD2 as D (7 bases). V was trimmed by 1 base and J by 9 bases, leaving 19 bases between them. This CDR3 is 16 amino acids long. Germline loops: CDR1 SEHNR, CDR2 FQNEAQ (reference sequence). This CDR3 reads CASSLGGGGYEGEQFF. In nucleotides, the CDR3 is TGTGCCAGCAGCTTAGGAGGGGGGGGGTACGAGGGTGAGCAGTTCTTC.